The 10 T cell receptor beta chains reported below all come from one sample, sequenced in a study of cytomegalovirus exposure and HLA in healthy donors. Primers for the PCR totalled 60 Vbeta and 13 Jbeta. The protocol was immunoSEQ multiplex PCR, while the TCRdb copy is restricted to in-frame clones and leaves out a portion. The data hold around 40,000 clones, with about 80% observed a single time. Sequenced: PBMCs. The receptors originated from a man aged 25-45 years in good health and CMV-seronegative.

The J gene is TRBJ2-1, the V gene TRBV6-6; 7 bases are a match to TRBD1. The V gene end was trimmed by 5 bases and the J gene end by 9 bases; junction bases not matched to a gene: 7. CDR1 is MNHNY and CDR2 is SVGAGI in the germline V gene (reference sequence). This CDR3 region has 13 residues. CDR3 protein: CASSPTGFGEQFF. CDR3 sequence (DNA): TGTGCCAGCAGTCCGACAGGGTTTGGTGAGCAGTTCTTC.

The chain joins TRBV20-1 to TRBJ2-5, with 7 nucleotides matching TRBD1. The CDR3 runs to 11 residues. J was trimmed by 4 bases and V by 5 bases; bases with no gene match: 1. The germline gives CDR1 DFQATT, CDR2 SNEGSKA (reference sequence). CDR3 amino acids: CSAYRGETQYF. CDR3 sequence (DNA): TGCAGTGCTTACAGGGGAGAGACCCAGTACTTC.

V usage is TRBV4-3 and J usage is TRBJ1-2; D remains ambiguous. The CDR3 is 14 amino acids. Trimming pared 0 bases from V and 0 bases from J, leaving 5 bases between. In germline, CDR1 is LGHNA, CDR2 YSLEER. The CDR3 nucleotides read TGCGCCAGCAGCCAAGAGTTAGCTAACTATGGCTACACCTTC. This encodes CASSQELANYGYTF.

The chain is built from TRBV15 and TRBJ2-2; TRBD1 agrees at 8 bases. The germline V gene encodes CDR1 LNHNV and CDR2 YYDKDF (reference sequence). The CDR3 has 16 amino acids. After removal of 4 bases from V and 4 bases from J, the junction contained 8 bases not matched to a gene. The CDR3 loop reads CATSTLTGAATGELFF. DNA for the CDR3: TGTGCCACCAGCACCCTGACAGGGGCGGCCACCGGGGAGCTGTTTTTT.

The chain has TRBV19 and TRBJ2-7; 8 positions match TRBD1. Germline CDR1 and CDR2: LNHDA and SQIVND (reference sequence). The CDR3 totals 14 residues. The junction had 5 bases not matched to a gene; V was cut back by 5 bases and J by 2 bases. The CDR3 region has the DNA TGTGCCAGTAGTGCTGGACAGGGCACCTACGAGCAGTACTTC. This codes for CASSAGQGTYEQYF.

The chain links TRBV10-2 to TRBJ2-1; a weak D match, TRBD1 (9 bases). The germline V gene has CDR1 WSHSY and CDR2 SAAADI. This CDR3 region has 18 residues. V shed 6 bases and J shed 2 bases, with 23 bases lying between them. As DNA, the CDR3 is TGCGCCAGCAGGGTACAGGGGGCGAGGACTAGCACCTACAATGAGCAGTTCTTC. The encoded protein is CASRVQGARTSTYNEQFF.

The chain joins TRBV5-1 to TRBJ2-7, with 7 bases that match TRBD2. V was pared by 2 bases and J by 4 bases, with 6 bases of the junction left unmatched. The CDR3 spans 14 residues. The germline CDR1 and CDR2 sequences are SGHRS and YFSETQ. CDR3 sequence (DNA): TGCGCCAGCAGCTTTAGTGGGGGACTATACGAGCAGTACTTC. Encoded protein: CASSFSGGLYEQYF.

Details on this clone: This sample also contains other DNA sequences that code for the same CDR3. The V call is TRBV7-2, the J call TRBJ2-7, with 12 bases aligning to TRBD2. This CDR3 contains 17 residues. Germline lookup yields CDR1 SGHTA and CDR2 FQGNSA. V was pared by 3 bases and J by 3 bases, with 9 bases of the junction left unmatched. The DNA for the CDR3 is TGTGCCAGCAGCTTCGCAACTAGCGGGAGGCGGCGCTACGAGCAGTACTTC. Translated, it gives CASSFATSGRRRYEQYF.

The chain is built from TRBV9 and TRBJ2-1; D is uncertain. CDR3 length equals 14 residues. Trimming stripped 0 bases from V and 1 base from J, with 5 bases between. CDR1 and CDR2 from the germline V gene are SGDLS and YYNGEE. The CDR3 region is CASSVGSSYNEQFF. DNA for the CDR3: TGTGCCAGCAGCGTAGGTAGTTCCTACAATGAGCAGTTCTTC.

V usage is TRBV5-4 and J usage is TRBJ1-1; D not resolved. Germline values: CDR1 SGHNT, CDR2 YYREEE (reference sequence). Trimming removed 3 bases from V and 5 bases from J, with 14 bases in between. The CDR3 is 14 amino acids. The CDR3 here is CASSSWAGSTEAFF. The DNA for the CDR3 is TGTGCCAGCAGCTCCTGGGCCGGGAGTACTGAAGCTTTCTTT.